This entry lists 2 T cell receptor beta chains sequenced from one sample in a study of T cell changes during pregnancy in multiple sclerosis. Generated by immunoSEQ multiplex PCR, the TCRdb table keeps only in-frame clones and is missing some. This table holds 45,000 to 55,000 clones, about nine tenths found once. The starting material was CD4+ T cells from peripheral blood mononuclear cells, obtained after pregnancy. The origin of the receptors is a female donor in good health, enrolled as a control in a pregnancy study.

This clone has just one count. Here the CDR3 reads CASSPSRNRSGNTIYF. Here the CDR3 DNA reads TGTGCCAGCAGTCCCTCCAGGAACCGCTCTGGAAACACCATATATTTT. The rearrangement links TRBV28 to TRBJ1-3; no definite D call. Germline V gives CDR1 MDHEN, CDR2 SYDVKM. With 5 bases removed from V and 0 bases from J, the gap between germline ends came to 14 bases. The CDR3 length is 16 residues.

The chain recombines TRBV27 with TRBJ1-2, with 10 bases lining up with TRBD1. The CDR3 totals 16 residues. V was clipped by 3 bases and J by 5 bases; unmatched bases: 9. CDR1 is MNHEY and CDR2 is SMNVEV in the germline V gene (reference sequence). CDR3 nucleotide sequence: TGTGCCAGCAGTTTCCCAATGACAGGGGGCGTATATGGCTACACCTTC. Residues: CASSFPMTGGVYGYTF.